This T cell receptor (beta chain) stems from a study of control samples from healthy donors and cancer patients. Deletions cut 6 bases from V and 0 bases from J, with 12 bases between. The CDR3 spans 14 residues. The germline V gene has CDR1 KGHSH and CDR2 LQKENI. This table comes from immunoSEQ multiplex PCR, and its TCRdb copy is limited to in-frame clones, with some not included. The sample records roughly 14,000 clones, more than 75% being singletons. What was sequenced was PBMCs. The rearrangement links TRBV18 to TRBJ2-7, with D tentatively TRBD1 or TRBD2 (5 bases each). The origin of this receptor is a woman between 65 and 79 years old with colorectal cancer. This CDR3 is CASSRVGGSYEQYF. The CDR3 nucleotides are TGTGCCAGCTCCAGGGTTGGGGGCTCCTACGAGCAGTACTTC.